This record covers a single T cell receptor beta chain. This CDR3 spans 13 amino acids. V lost 4 bases to trimming and J lost 4 bases, with 11 bases between them. The germline CDR1 and CDR2 sequences are SGHNT and YYREEE (reference sequence). Using immunoSEQ multiplex PCR, the repertoire was profiled, and TCRdb retains in-frame clones only, with some absent. The table lists around 50,000 clones, 85% to 95% of them singletons. These data belong to a study of T cell changes during pregnancy in multiple sclerosis. Sequencing was performed on CD8+ T cells from peripheral blood mononuclear cells, taken in the first trimester of pregnancy. The V and J genes are TRBV5-4 and TRBJ1-1; D ambiguous. The sequence derives from a female donor with multiple sclerosis, enrolled in a pregnancy study. The CDR3 sequence: CASSGGGSTEAFF. CDR3 in DNA: TGTGCCAGCAGCGGCGGAGGAAGCACTGAAGCTTTCTTT. The variable domain in full, with the rest retrieved from reference TRBV5-4 and TRBJ1-1, is ETGVTQSPTHLIKTRGQQVTLRCSSQSGHNTVSWYQQALGQGPQFIFQYYREEENGRGNFPPRFSGLQFPNYSSELNVNALELDDSALYLCASSGGGSTEAFFGQGTRLTVV.